The TCR beta chain described here comes from a study of beta chain features in type 1 diabetes. Expressed TCRB transcripts were sequenced, since all the RNA that had been isolated was reverse transcribed. The assay was immunoSEQ multiplex PCR, and TCRdb's table has in-frame clones only and misses some. Of around 190,000 clones listed, approximately 13% are singletons. The V gene's germline CDR1 is SNHLY and CDR2 FYNNEI. This CDR3 is built from 15 residues. The V end lost 5 bases, the J end lost 1 base, and 11 bases lay between the germline ends. The sequencing sample was made of central memory CD4+ T cells from blood. This rearrangement joins TRBV2 to TRBJ1-4, with TRBD1 as a possible D gene (6 bases). The sequence was collected from a woman aged 18-35 years in good health. The CDR3, as DNA: TGTGCCAGCAGTTACGTCAGGGGAACTAATGAAAAACTGTTTTTT. Amino acids: CASSYVRGTNEKLFF.